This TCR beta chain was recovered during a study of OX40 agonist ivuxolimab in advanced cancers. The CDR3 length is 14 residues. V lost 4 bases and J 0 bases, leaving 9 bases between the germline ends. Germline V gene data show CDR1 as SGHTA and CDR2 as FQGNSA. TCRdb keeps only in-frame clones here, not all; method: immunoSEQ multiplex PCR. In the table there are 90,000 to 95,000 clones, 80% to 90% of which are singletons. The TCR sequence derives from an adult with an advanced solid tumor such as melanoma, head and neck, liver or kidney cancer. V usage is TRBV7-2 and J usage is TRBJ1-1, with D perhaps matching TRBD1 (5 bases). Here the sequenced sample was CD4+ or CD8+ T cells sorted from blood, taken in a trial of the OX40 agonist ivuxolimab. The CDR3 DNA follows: TGTGCCAGCAGCTGGACACGAATGAACACTGAAGCTTTCTTT. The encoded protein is CASSWTRMNTEAFF.